Following are 21 T cell receptor beta chains from one sample sequenced in a study of T cells after yellow fever vaccination. TCRdb reprocessed the 5' RACE reads with MiXCR, giving one entry per CDR3 protein. Here the sample spans around 550,000 distinct CDR3 sequences, roughly 21% being singletons. The sample in question was PBMCs, obtained 15 days after the yellow fever booster vaccination. These TCRs come from a man in his thirties or forties who received the YFV17D yellow fever vaccine.

The rearrangement links TRBV19 to TRBJ2-1; a weak D match, TRBD2 (5 bases). Germline CDR1 is LNHDA and CDR2 is SQIVND (reference sequence). This CDR3 region has 16 residues. Deletions cut 1 base from V and 6 bases from J, with 16 bases between. CDR3: CASSIGGRLVSNEQFF. CDR3 in DNA: TGTGCCAGTAGTATAGGAGGGCGGCTAGTATCCAATGAGCAGTTCTTC.

This clonotype was recorded a few times. One end of the junction does not line up with germline, which may come from a read error. This chain joins TRBV7-3 and TRBJ2-3; 12 nucleotides align to TRBD2. CDR3 size: 16 residues. The germline gives CDR1 SGHTA, CDR2 FQGTGA. The CDR3 nucleotides are TGTGCCAGCAGCCCATCACTAGCGGGAGGCACGGATACGCAGTATTTT. Protein: CASSPSLAGGTDTQYF.

The chain recombines TRBV7-2 with TRBJ1-6, with 7 bases matching TRBD1. The CDR3 extends over 14 amino acids. Germline lookup yields CDR1 SGHTA and CDR2 FQGNSA. The V segment lost 5 bases and the J segment 5 bases; nucleotides outside the gene matches: 3. Written as DNA, the CDR3 is TGTGCCAGCAGCCTCAGGGGGAATAATTCACCCCTCCACTTT. Protein product: CASSLRGNNSPLHF.

This clonotype occurred a few times. J is TRBJ2-1 and V is TRBV27; 7 bases are a match to TRBD2. Unmatched junction bases numbered 12, after V lost 1 base and J lost 0 bases. CDR1 MNHEY and CDR2 SMNVEV come from the germline V gene (reference sequence). This CDR3 comprises 19 residues. CDR3 nucleotides: TGTGCCAGCAGTTTATGGACGGGCGGGGGACGAGCCTCCTACAATGAGCAGTTCTTC. Translation: CASSLWTGGGRASYNEQFF.

This clonotype was observed a handful of times. The chain employs TRBV12-3 or TRBV12-4 and TRBJ1-1; 7 bases align to TRBD1. CDR3 length equals 15 residues. V shed 8 bases, J shed 5 bases, and the junction held 14 bases outside the gene matches. The CDR3 DNA sequence: TGTGCCAGCTCCCCTAAGGCAGGGGGGAGTACTGAAGCTTTCTTT. Protein product: CASSPKAGGSTEAFF.

V gene TRBV9 combines with J gene TRBJ2-2; D remains unclear. Looked up from germline, CDR1 is SGDLS and CDR2 is YYNGEE. There are 15 residues in the CDR3. The ends were cut back, 0 bases at V and 6 bases at J, with 12 bases in the middle. The CDR3 DNA reads as TGTGCCAGCAGCGTAGAGGCCTTAGTTTCCGGGGAGCTGTTTTTT. Protein product: CASSVEALVSGELFF.

The chain couples TRBV30 to TRBJ2-5; maybe TRBD1 (6 bases). CDR3 length: 12 residues. The germline V gene encodes CDR1 GTSNPN and CDR2 SVGIG (reference sequence). The germline V and J ends were trimmed by 7 bases and 4 bases, with 13 bases remaining between them. The CDR3: CALSTGAETQYF. CDR3 in DNA: TGTGCCTTATCGACAGGAGCAGAGACCCAGTACTTC.

This chain connects TRBV6-5 to TRBJ2-6; tentative D call: TRBD2 (6 bases). CDR1 MNHEY and CDR2 SVGAGI come from the germline V gene. CDR3 length: 17 residues. Trimming took off 7 bases at V and 0 bases at J, with 16 bases between the two ends. The DNA for the CDR3 is TGTGCCAGCATCACTCCGGGACTCAGCTCTGGGGCCAACGTCCTGACTTTC. Protein: CASITPGLSSGANVLTF.

The chain uses TRBV7-2 and TRBJ2-7; tentative D call: TRBD2 (6 bases). Between the trimmed V and J ends, which lost 6 bases and 2 bases, there was a span of 14 bases. The CDR3 has 14 residues. Germline CDR1 and CDR2: SGHTA and FQGNSA. CDR3 region: CASRPGGDPYEQYF. The CDR3 region has the DNA TGTGCCAGCAGACCGGGCGGGGATCCCTACGAGCAGTACTTC.

This clonotype was observed a handful of times. The chain carries TRBV5-4 and TRBJ2-5; D gene unclear. The V gene's germline CDR1 is SGHNT and CDR2 YYREEE (reference sequence). V lost 4 bases and J lost 0, with 13 bases in between. This CDR3 has 15 residues. The CDR3 region has the DNA TGTGCCAGCAGCCCCACGCCTGCATACCAAGAGACCCAGTACTTC. This translates into CASSPTPAYQETQYF.

This clonotype was counted a few times. The chain has TRBV6-2 or TRBV6-3 and TRBJ2-1; 7 nucleotides align to TRBD2. Per germline, CDR1 MNHEY and CDR2 SVGEGT. The junction had 7 bases not matched to a gene; V was cut back by 5 bases and J by 9 bases. The CDR3 sequence is 13 residues long. The CDR3 nucleotides read TGTGCCAGCAGTCCCTGGACTAGAAGTGAGCAGTTCTTC. It specifies CASSPWTRSEQFF.

This clonotype was seen more than once but under ten times. The V call is TRBV6-6, the J call TRBJ2-5; D is undetermined. CDR1 is MNHNY and CDR2 is SVGAGI in the germline V gene (reference sequence). The CDR3 contains 13 residues. Trimming removed 2 bases from V and 4 bases from J, with 8 bases in between. This CDR3 is CASSYGIPETQYF. For the CDR3, the DNA is TGTGCCAGCAGTTACGGGATCCCAGAGACCCAGTACTTC.

V gene TRBV19 combines with J gene TRBJ1-1; a weak D match, TRBD1 (5 bases). Germline V gives CDR1 LNHDA, CDR2 SQIVND (reference sequence). Trimming left V 8 bases short and J 1 base short, with 17 bases between. The CDR3 extends over 15 amino acids. The CDR3 DNA follows: TGTGCCAGTGGACCAGACAGCGCTCGGAACACTGAAGCTTTCTTT. Its translation: CASGPDSARNTEAFF.

The chain is built from TRBV11-2 and TRBJ2-5; the D is unclear. This CDR3 is built from 11 residues. The germline V and J ends were trimmed by 5 bases and 6 bases, with 7 bases remaining between them. Germline assignment: CDR1 SGHAT and CDR2 FQNNGV. CDR3 amino acids: CASSDEQTQYF. The CDR3 nucleotides are TGTGCCAGCAGCGATGAACAGACCCAGTACTTC.

The table lists this clonotype with a few counts. The chain recombines TRBV5-6 with TRBJ2-7; D perhaps matches TRBD1 (6 bases). The V gene's germline CDR1 is SGHDT and CDR2 YYEEEE. This CDR3 is built from 13 residues. V was cut by 5 bases and J by 0 bases, with 9 bases left in between. The CDR3 spells CASRRTASYEQYF. The CDR3 nucleotides are TGTGCCAGCAGGCGGACAGCCTCCTACGAGCAGTACTTC.

This clonotype was counted a few times. The V and J genes are TRBV29-1 and TRBJ2-5, with 10 bases matching TRBD2. Per the germline V gene, CDR1 is SQVTM and CDR2 is ANQGSEA. V lost 5 bases, J lost 5 bases, and 8 bases stayed unmatched. The CDR3 is made up of 14 amino acids. The CDR3, as DNA: TGCAGCGTTAAAGCGGGAGGGCCAGGCGAGACCCAGTACTTC. Translated, it gives CSVKAGGPGETQYF.

The chain couples TRBV4-3 to TRBJ2-4; tentatively, D is TRBD2 (5 bases). The CDR3 runs to 15 residues. The V end was cut by 0 bases, the J end by 7 bases, with 13 bases between. The germline V gene has CDR1 LGHNA and CDR2 YSLEER. The CDR3 is CASSQDRVSENIQYF. The CDR3, as DNA: TGCGCCAGCAGCCAAGATAGAGTTAGCGAGAACATTCAGTACTTC.

The chain employs TRBV12-3 or TRBV12-4 and TRBJ1-1; D is ambiguous. The CDR3 runs 14 residues. Between the trimmed V and J ends, which lost 5 bases and 3 bases, there was a span of 13 bases. The CDR3 protein is CASSALIGDTEAFF. The CDR3 region has the DNA TGTGCCAGCAGTGCATTAATCGGGGACACTGAAGCTTTCTTT.

The J gene is TRBJ2-3, the V gene TRBV20-1; 9 nucleotides match TRBD2. CDR3 size: 16 residues. Germline CDR1 reads DFQATT; CDR2 reads SNEGSKA (reference sequence). The junction had 7 bases not matched to a gene; V was cut back by 0 bases and J by 3 bases. CDR3 in DNA: TGCAGTGCTAGAGATGGTCTAGCGGGAATAACAGATACGCAGTATTTT. As protein: CSARDGLAGITDTQYF.

A few counts support this clonotype. The V gene is TRBV20-1, the J gene TRBJ1-5, with D hard to call. CDR1 and CDR2 from the germline V gene are DFQATT and SNEGSKA (reference sequence). This CDR3 comprises 14 residues. V lost 5 bases and J lost 5, with 16 bases in between. The CDR3 DNA is TGCAGTGCTCCGACCCCGGGAGACCATCAGCCCCAGCATTTT. Its protein is CSAPTPGDHQPQHF.

V gene TRBV5-8 combines with J gene TRBJ1-2; D not certain. The CDR3 totals 13 residues. Germline loops: CDR1 SGHTS, CDR2 YDEGEE. Trimming left V 8 bases short and J 3 bases short, with 14 bases between. CDR3 nucleotides: TGTGCCAGGAGCCTTGGGCGGGACTATGGCTACACCTTC. Its protein product is CARSLGRDYGYTF.